The 31 T cell receptor beta chains in this list originate from one sample, sequenced in a study of blood T cell repertoires in COVID-19. Sequencing was performed with immunoSEQ multiplex PCR; in TCRdb, only in-frame clones are kept and a portion is missing. Of roughly 140,000 clones in the sample, 88% were seen once. Sample: PBMCs or T cells enriched from blood (not recorded which). Receptor source: a woman aged 25 to 39 with acute COVID-19.

The CDR3 nucleotides read TGTGCCAGCGGAGTACTTTCAGGGAGGGGAGAGACCCAGTACTTC. Translated, it gives CASGVLSGRGETQYF. The chain couples TRBV28 to TRBJ2-5; 7 bases align to TRBD2. CDR1 MDHEN and CDR2 SYDVKM come from the germline V gene. Trimming at V came to 8 bases and at J to 4 bases, leaving 13 bases not matched to a gene. The CDR3 length is 15 residues.

This chain uses TRBV28 with TRBJ1-5, with D possibly being TRBD1 (6 bases). Per the germline V gene, CDR1 is MDHEN and CDR2 is SYDVKM. The CDR3 extends over 13 amino acids. V lost 7 bases and J 6 bases, leaving 13 bases between the germline ends. The CDR3 is CASTGVLGQPQHF. The CDR3 DNA sequence: TGTGCCAGCACAGGGGTTTTGGGTCAGCCCCAGCATTTT.

This sequence joins TRBV9 and TRBJ1-2, with 7 bases matching TRBD1. Trimming at V came to 3 bases and at J to 8 bases, leaving 13 bases not matched to a gene. CDR3 length: 15 residues. Germline V gene lookup returns CDR1 SGDLS and CDR2 YYNGEE. CDR3 residues: CASSANDRATRGYTF. In nucleotides, the CDR3 is TGTGCCAGCAGCGCCAACGACAGGGCGACTAGAGGCTACACCTTC. The full variable domain, completed using reference TRBV9 and TRBJ1-2, is DSGVTQTPKHLITATGQRVTLRCSPRSGDLSVYWYQQSLDQGLQFLIQYYNGEERAKGNILERFSAQQFPDLHSELNLSSLELGDSALYFCASSANDRATRGYTFGSGTRLTVV.

The rearrangement joins TRBV12-3 or TRBV12-4 to TRBJ1-5, with a weak D call TRBD1 (6 bases). The V end lost 2 bases, the J end lost 6 bases, and 8 bases lay between the germline ends. This CDR3 spans 13 amino acids. The CDR3, as DNA: TGTGCCAGCAGTTTAACAGGGTCTCAGCCCCAGCATTTT. Translating gives CASSLTGSQPQHF.

This sequence joins TRBV2 and TRBJ1-6; 9 bases agree with TRBD1. Germline trimming cut 5 bases from V and 9 bases from J; bases unmatched to any gene: 5. This CDR3 has 14 residues. Germline V gives CDR1 SNHLY, CDR2 FYNNEI. CDR3: CASSTGTGSSPLHF. The CDR3 nucleotides are TGTGCCAGCAGTACCGGGACAGGGAGTTCACCCCTCCACTTT.

The V and J genes are TRBV28 and TRBJ2-3, with D perhaps TRBD2 (6 bases). The CDR3 is 15 amino acids. Per the germline V gene, CDR1 is MDHEN and CDR2 is SYDVKM. V lost 3 bases and J lost 3, with 13 bases in between. The CDR3, as DNA: TGTGCCAGCAGTTTTGGAGGGATCGAGACAGATACGCAGTATTTT. This sequence encodes CASSFGGIETDTQYF.

The chain couples TRBV27 to TRBJ1-1, with D possibly being TRBD1 (6 bases). The CDR3 extends over 14 amino acids. Germline V CDR1 and CDR2: MNHEY, SMNVEV (reference sequence). V lost 0 bases and J lost 12, with 17 bases in between. The CDR3 is CASSLSRQVKETFF. The CDR3 DNA sequence: TGTGCCAGCAGTTTATCCCGACAGGTTAAAGAAACTTTCTTT.

This clone was counted at least ten times. The V and J genes are TRBV11-1 and TRBJ2-7, with TRBD2 identical over 9 bases. The ends lost 4 bases at V and 5 bases at J; junction bases unmatched: 6. Germline CDR1 and CDR2: SGHAT and FQDESV (reference sequence). The CDR3 consists of 14 residues. The CDR3 DNA reads as TGTGCCAGCAGCTCTAGCGGGAATAGGCACGAGCAGTACTTC. Translating gives CASSSSGNRHEQYF. The full variable domain, with the rest looked up from reference TRBV11-1 and TRBJ2-7, is EAEVAQSPRYKITEKSQAVAFWCDPISGHATLYWYRQILGQGPELLVQFQDESVVDDSQLPKDRFSAERLKGVDSTLKIQPAELGDSAMYLCASSSSGNRHEQYFGPGTRLTVT.

The gene calls are TRBV11-3 and TRBJ1-1; D is unresolved. V shed 5 bases and J shed 0 bases, with 13 bases lying between them. The CDR3 runs 15 residues. Germline V lookup: CDR1 SGHNT, CDR2 YENEEA. Here the CDR3 reads CASSQERGLNTEAFF. CDR3 bases: TGTGCCAGCAGCCAAGAGCGGGGTTTGAACACTGAAGCTTTCTTT.

The chain recombines TRBV2 with TRBJ2-1; 9 positions agree with TRBD2. The CDR3 runs to 15 residues. The germline V gene has CDR1 SNHLY and CDR2 FYNNEI. Germline trimming cut 1 base from V and 4 bases from J; bases unmatched to any gene: 2. The CDR3 DNA is TGTGCCAGCAGTGAAGGACTAGCGGAGTACAATGAGCAGTTCTTC. It specifies CASSEGLAEYNEQFF.

The chain has TRBV6-6 and TRBJ2-7; D is undetermined. Trimming took 1 base from V and 1 from J, leaving 11 bases between them. Per the germline V gene, CDR1 is MNHNY and CDR2 is SVGAGI (reference sequence). There are 15 residues in the CDR3. In DNA form, the CDR3 reads TGTGCCAGCAGTTACTATAGCCCGGAATCCTACGAGCAGTACTTC. Amino acids: CASSYYSPESYEQYF.

This clone was found once. The chain has TRBV2 and TRBJ1-1, with D perhaps matching TRBD1 (5 bases). V was clipped by 4 bases and J by 6 bases, with 12 bases between them. Germline loops: CDR1 SNHLY, CDR2 FYNNEI. The CDR3 contains 13 residues. The CDR3 loop is CASSAWGEAEAFF. Here the CDR3 DNA reads TGTGCCAGCAGTGCTTGGGGGGAGGCTGAAGCTTTCTTT. Complete variable domain (other parts from reference TRBV2 and TRBJ1-1): EPEVTQTPSHQVTQMGQEVILRCVPISNHLYFYWYRQILGQKVEFLVSFYNNEISEKSEIFDDQFSVERPDGSNFTLKIRSTKLEDSAMYFCASSAWGEAEAFFGQGTRLTVV.

This chain uses TRBV9 with TRBJ2-5; D may be TRBD1 (6 bases). V was cut by 5 bases and J by 2 bases, with 13 bases left in between. CDR1 is SGDLS, CDR2 YYNGEE, per germline. This CDR3 spans 14 amino acids. The DNA for the CDR3 is TGTGCCAGCAGTCACAGGGATTTACAAGAGACCCAGTACTTC. This codes for CASSHRDLQETQYF.

The chain joins TRBV19 to TRBJ2-1; TRBD1 aligns across 7 bases. After removal of 5 bases from V and 4 bases from J, the junction contained 8 bases not matched to a gene. Germline values: CDR1 LNHDA, CDR2 SQIVND (reference sequence). This CDR3 comprises 15 residues. This chain's CDR3 is CASSVGQSSYNEQFF. The CDR3 DNA reads TGTGCCAGTAGTGTGGGACAGAGCAGTTACAATGAGCAGTTCTTC.

The rearrangement uses TRBV7-2 and TRBJ1-5, with no clear D. Between the trimmed V and J ends, which lost 0 bases and 3 bases, there was a span of 12 bases. The CDR3 is 16 residues long. From germline, CDR1 is SGHTA and CDR2 FQGNSA. CDR3 bases: TGTGCCAGCAGCTTAGCGGGCGCACCGAACAATCAGCCCCAGCATTTT. This sequence encodes CASSLAGAPNNQPQHF. The whole variable domain, filled in from reference TRBV7-2 and TRBJ1-5, reads GAGVSQSPSNKVTEKGKDVELRCDPISGHTALYWYRQSLGQGLEFLIYFQGNSAPDKSGLPSDRFSAERTGGSVSTLTIQRTQQEDSAVYLCASSLAGAPNNQPQHFGDGTRLSIL.

J is TRBJ2-6 and V is TRBV6-2 or TRBV6-3; no firm D call. The germline CDR1 and CDR2 sequences are MNHEY and SVGEGT. Trimming took 2 bases from V and 0 from J, leaving 5 bases between them. The CDR3 totals 15 residues. The CDR3 coding sequence is TGTGCCAGCAGTTACGTAGACTCTGGGGCCAACGTCCTGACTTTC. Translation gives CASSYVDSGANVLTF.

This clone was seen only a few times. This sample includes further DNA sequences coding for the same CDR3. This sequence joins TRBV4-1 and TRBJ2-1, with TRBD2 matching over 11 bases. This CDR3 has 15 amino acids. Germline values: CDR1 MGHRA, CDR2 YSYEKL. Losses at the gene ends were 4 bases for V and 3 bases for J; bases not matched to a gene: 2. This CDR3 reads CASSLLAGGYNEQFF. DNA for the CDR3: TGCGCCAGCAGCCTTCTAGCGGGGGGCTACAATGAGCAGTTCTTC.

The chain joins TRBV28 to TRBJ2-1, with a possible D match to TRBD2 (5 bases). The CDR3 runs to 14 residues. Trimming removed 2 bases from V and 1 base from J, with 6 bases in between. CDR1 and CDR2 (germline): MDHEN, SYDVKM. The CDR3 nucleotides read TGTGCCAGCAGTTTACGGGGATCCTACAATGAGCAGTTCTTC. Its protein is CASSLRGSYNEQFF. Combining the CDR3 with reference TRBV28 and TRBJ2-1 gives the whole variable domain DVKVTQSSRYLVKRTGEKVFLECVQDMDHENMFWYRQDPGLGLRLIYFSYDVKMKEKGDIPEGYSVSREKKERFSLILESASTNQTSMYLCASSLRGSYNEQFFGPGTRLTVL.

This chain links TRBV30 with TRBJ2-1; TRBD2 matches at 13 bases. Germline V lookup: CDR1 GTSNPN, CDR2 SVGIG (reference sequence). After removal of 3 bases from V and 5 bases from J, the junction contained 13 bases not matched to a gene. This CDR3 has 18 amino acids. The CDR3 protein is CAWSGPAGLAGRNNEQFF. As DNA, the CDR3 is TGTGCCTGGAGCGGCCCAGCGGGACTAGCGGGACGGAACAATGAGCAGTTCTTC.

The chain has TRBV21-1 and TRBJ2-1; the table calls TRBD2, which could not be checked here. TRBV21-1 is a documented pseudogene. The CDR3 consists of 18 residues. CDR3 bases: TGTGCCAGCAGCAAAGGTTTGCGGGAGGTACCTCCGGGGAATGAGCAGTTCTTC. Its translation: CASSKGLREVPPGNEQFF.

V and J are TRBV10-3 and TRBJ2-2; 8 bases fit TRBD2. Unmatched junction bases numbered 7, after V lost 8 bases and J lost 2 bases. The germline CDR1 and CDR2 sequences are ENHRY and SYGVKD. CDR3 size: 15 residues. For the CDR3, the DNA is TGTGCCATCCAGCCGGGACTAGACAACACCGGGGAGCTGTTTTTT. It yields the protein CAIQPGLDNTGELFF.

The chain has TRBV5-8 and TRBJ1-1, with D hard to call. CDR1 is SGHTS, CDR2 YDEGEE, per germline. CDR3 length: 14 amino acids. V dropped 3 bases and J dropped 0 bases, with 9 bases sitting between them. In nucleotides, the CDR3 is TGTGCCAGCAGCTCACACACCCTGAACACTGAAGCTTTCTTT. Its protein product is CASSSHTLNTEAFF. Filled out from reference TRBV5-8 and TRBJ1-1, the complete variable domain reads EAGVTQSPTHLIKTRGQQATLRCSPISGHTSVYWYQQALGLGLQFLLWYDEGEERNRGNFPPRFSGRQFPNYSSELNVNALELEDSALYLCASSSHTLNTEAFFGQGTRLTVV.

The chain employs TRBV28 and TRBJ2-7; D might be TRBD1 (6 bases). Germline V gene lookup returns CDR1 MDHEN and CDR2 SYDVKM. V lost 1 base and J 3 bases, leaving 10 bases between the germline ends. This CDR3 comprises 14 residues. In DNA, the CDR3 is TGTGCCAGCAGTTTATTCGGGACACTCTACGAGCAGTACTTC. Protein: CASSLFGTLYEQYF.

This chain links TRBV7-9 with TRBJ1-1; D unclear. V was cut by 6 bases and J by 4 bases, with 15 bases left in between. The germline gives CDR1 SEHNR, CDR2 FQNEAQ (reference sequence). The CDR3 has 14 amino acids. The DNA of the CDR3 is TGTGCCAGCAGTGCCCGGTCGGGAGGCACTGAAGCTTTCTTT. Translated, it gives CASSARSGGTEAFF.

The chain links TRBV5-5 to TRBJ1-3; D may be TRBD1 (5 bases). V dropped 5 bases and J dropped 8 bases, with 8 bases sitting between them. This CDR3 region has 11 residues. CDR1 and CDR2 (germline): SGHKS, YYEKEE (reference sequence). CDR3 in DNA: TGTGCCAGCAGTTTAGGGGACACCATATATTTT. This gives the protein CASSLGDTIYF. The entire variable domain, with the rest obtained from reference TRBV5-5 and TRBJ1-3, is as follows: DAGVTQSPTHLIKTRGQQVTLRCSPISGHKSVSWYQQVLGQGPQFIFQYYEKEERGRGNFPDRFSARQFPNYSSELNVNALLLGDSALYLCASSLGDTIYFGEGSWLTVV.

V and J are TRBV9 and TRBJ2-1; D remains unclear. V was pared by 0 bases and J by 0 bases, with 10 bases between. Per the germline V gene, CDR1 is SGDLS and CDR2 is YYNGEE. This CDR3 contains 16 residues. This chain's CDR3 is CASSVGSSYSYNEQFF. CDR3 nucleotide sequence: TGTGCCAGCAGCGTAGGGAGTAGCTACTCCTACAATGAGCAGTTCTTC.

The chain couples TRBV7-2 to TRBJ2-5, with a weak D call TRBD2 (6 bases). V was shortened by 5 bases and J by 5 bases, with 18 bases between the two germline ends. The CDR3 totals 15 residues. CDR1 is SGHTA and CDR2 is FQGNSA in the germline V gene. CDR3 protein: CASSDQGAEGETQYF. In DNA form, the CDR3 reads TGTGCCAGCAGCGACCAGGGAGCGGAGGGGGAGACCCAGTACTTC.

This clone has only one observation. The rearrangement uses TRBV30 and TRBJ2-3, with D tentatively TRBD2 (5 bases). CDR1 and CDR2 (germline): GTSNPN, SVGIG (reference sequence). The length of the CDR3 is 15 residues. Trimming took off 2 bases at V and 0 bases at J, with 12 bases between the two ends. The DNA for the CDR3 is TGTGCCTGGAGTCCGATAGCGAGAAGCACAGATACGCAGTATTTT. Translation gives CAWSPIARSTDTQYF.

The chain is built from TRBV15 and TRBJ2-5, with 8 bases that match TRBD1. CDR1 and CDR2 (germline): LNHNV, YYDKDF (reference sequence). Trimming took 5 bases from V and 5 from J; bases not matched to a gene: 13. The CDR3 spans 16 residues. The CDR3: CATSGAGGAEWETQYF. The CDR3 nucleotides read TGTGCCACCAGCGGAGCAGGGGGCGCAGAGTGGGAGACCCAGTACTTC.

The chain combines TRBV4-3 with TRBJ1-3; no clear D gene. Germline CDR1 LGHNA, CDR2 YSLEER. The V end lost 0 bases, the J end lost 3 bases, and 3 bases lay between the germline ends. CDR3 length: 13 residues. The CDR3 DNA sequence: TGCGCCAGCAGCCAAGACCGTGGAAACACCATATATTTT. Its protein product is CASSQDRGNTIYF.

The J gene is TRBJ2-2, the V gene TRBV19; TRBD1 agrees at 8 bases. CDR3 size: 18 residues. V was clipped by 0 bases and J by 3 bases; unmatched bases: 9. Looked up from germline, CDR1 is LNHDA and CDR2 is SQIVND (reference sequence). CDR3 in DNA: TGTGCCAGTAGTATAGATCTAGAGGGCAGGGGGCACACCGGGGAGCTGTTTTTT. Amino acid sequence: CASSIDLEGRGHTGELFF.